This is a list of T cell receptor beta chains from one sample in a study of cytomegalovirus exposure and HLA in healthy donors. Measured with immunoSEQ multiplex PCR; TCRdb has only the in-frame clones, and not every one. The profile shows 150,000 to 200,000 clones, over 70% of them singletons. Sample: PBMCs. All receptors come from a woman in her thirties in good health and CMV-seropositive. The CDR3 runs from the conserved cysteine through the conserved F or W. Fields, in order: clone size, J gene, D gene, V gene, CDR3 length, CDR3 DNA, CDR3 protein. D genes are given only for firm matches. The size of a clone is reported for some rows only, either as once, few or many, or as a class for expanded clones.

clone size: once; J gene: TRBJ2-1; D gene: .; V gene: TRBV28; CDR3 length: 13; CDR3 DNA: TGTGCCAGCAGCCCCAGTGAAGATAATGAGCAGTTCTTC; CDR3 protein: CASSPSEDNEQFF
clone size: .; J gene: TRBJ2-1; D gene: TRBD1; V gene: TRBV6-5; CDR3 length: 15; CDR3 DNA: TGTGCCAGCAGTTCCCCGGGACAGATTCGCAATGAGCAGTTCTTC; CDR3 protein: CASSSPGQIRNEQFF
clone size: once; J gene: TRBJ1-1; D gene: .; V gene: TRBV7-2; CDR3 length: 13; CDR3 DNA: TGTGCCAGCAGCTTTACAGAGAACACTGAAGCTTTCTTT; CDR3 protein: CASSFTENTEAFF
clone size: .; J gene: TRBJ1-2; D gene: TRBD1; V gene: TRBV28; CDR3 length: 14; CDR3 DNA: TGTGCCAGCGACACAGGACAGGGCTTCTATGGCTACACCTTC; CDR3 protein: CASDTGQGFYGYTF
clone size: .; J gene: TRBJ1-1; D gene: .; V gene: TRBV6-6; CDR3 length: 15; CDR3 DNA: TGTGCCAGCAGTTACACCAGGGGACGGAACACTGAAGCTTTCTTT; CDR3 protein: CASSYTRGRNTEAFF
clone size: .; J gene: TRBJ2-7; D gene: TRBD2; V gene: TRBV6-1; CDR3 length: 15; CDR3 DNA: TGTGCCAGCACACCTATAGCGGGAGTCCCCTACGAGCAGTACTTC; CDR3 protein: CASTPIAGVPYEQYF
clone size: .; J gene: TRBJ2-7; D gene: .; V gene: TRBV7-9; CDR3 length: 13; CDR3 DNA: TGTGCCAGCAGCTGGCCTGACAGTTCCGAGCAGTACTTC; CDR3 protein: CASSWPDSSEQYF
clone size: .; J gene: TRBJ1-3; D gene: TRBD1; V gene: TRBV6-5; CDR3 length: 13; CDR3 DNA: TGTGCCAGCAAGACAGGGGCTGGAAACACCATATATTTT; CDR3 protein: CASKTGAGNTIYF
clone size: .; J gene: TRBJ2-1; D gene: TRBD2; V gene: TRBV27; CDR3 length: 15; CDR3 DNA: TGTGCCAGCAGTTTCCGGACTAGCGGCTACAATGAGCAGTTCTTC; CDR3 protein: CASSFRTSGYNEQFF
clone size: .; J gene: TRBJ2-7; D gene: .; V gene: TRBV18; CDR3 length: 11; CDR3 DNA: TGTGCCAGCTCAGGGGCCGGCGAGCAGTACTTC; CDR3 protein: CASSGAGEQYF
clone size: once; J gene: TRBJ1-4; D gene: TRBD1; V gene: TRBV6-6; CDR3 length: 14; CDR3 DNA: TGTGCCAGCAGCAACAGGGGTCCGAATGAAAAACTGTTTTTT; CDR3 protein: CASSNRGPNEKLFF
clone size: .; J gene: TRBJ2-1; D gene: TRBD2; V gene: TRBV2; CDR3 length: 15; CDR3 DNA: TGTGCCAGCAGTGAATGGGCTAGCGGGAGCAATGAGCAGTTCTTC; CDR3 protein: CASSEWASGSNEQFF
clone size: .; J gene: TRBJ2-7; D gene: TRBD1; V gene: TRBV5-8; CDR3 length: 15; CDR3 DNA: TGTGCCAGCAGCTTGGGGGCAGGGGGTCAATACGAGCAGTACTTC; CDR3 protein: CASSLGAGGQYEQYF
clone size: .; J gene: TRBJ2-7; D gene: .; V gene: TRBV28; CDR3 length: 13; CDR3 DNA: TGTGCCAGCAGGTCAGGGGGGCCCTACGAGCAGTACTTC; CDR3 protein: CASRSGGPYEQYF
clone size: .; J gene: TRBJ2-7; D gene: .; V gene: TRBV10-3; CDR3 length: 15; CDR3 DNA: TGTGCCATCAGTGCCGGATACGGGGTCGGGGGCGAGCAGTACTTC; CDR3 protein: CAISAGYGVGGEQYF
clone size: .; J gene: TRBJ2-1; D gene: TRBD2; V gene: TRBV5-6; CDR3 length: 15; CDR3 DNA: TGTGCCAGCAGCTGGTGGGAGGGCGTAACTCATGAGCAGTTCTTC; CDR3 protein: CASSWWEGVTHEQFF
clone size: .; J gene: TRBJ2-1; D gene: .; V gene: TRBV27; CDR3 length: 13; CDR3 DNA: TGTGCCAGCAGTTTACTCACTAGCAATGAGCAGTTCTTC; CDR3 protein: CASSLLTSNEQFF
clone size: .; J gene: TRBJ2-2; D gene: TRBD2; V gene: TRBV2; CDR3 length: 17; CDR3 DNA: TGTGCCAGTAAGAAACCGGGACTAGCGGATAACACCGGGGAGCTGTTTTTT; CDR3 protein: CASKKPGLADNTGELFF
clone size: few; J gene: TRBJ1-1; D gene: .; V gene: TRBV6-6; CDR3 length: 15; CDR3 DNA: TGTGCCAGCAGTACCTGGGACAACTTGAACACTGAAGCTTTCTTT; CDR3 protein: CASSTWDNLNTEAFF
clone size: once; J gene: TRBJ2-1; D gene: TRBD1; V gene: TRBV6-5; CDR3 length: 15; CDR3 DNA: TGTGCCAGCAGTTACGGACAGGGGGCGCTGAAGGCGCAGTTCTTC; CDR3 protein: CASSYGQGALKAQFF
clone size: .; J gene: TRBJ2-7; D gene: TRBD2; V gene: TRBV5-1; CDR3 length: 15; CDR3 DNA: TGCGCCAGCAGCCTGCGACTAGCGGGCCCCTACGAGCAGTACTTC; CDR3 protein: CASSLRLAGPYEQYF
clone size: few; J gene: TRBJ2-3; D gene: .; V gene: TRBV5-4; CDR3 length: 13; CDR3 DNA: TGTGCCAGCAGCTTCTCGTCCACAGATACGCAGTATTTT; CDR3 protein: CASSFSSTDTQYF
clone size: .; J gene: TRBJ2-7; D gene: .; V gene: TRBV11-2; CDR3 length: 17; CDR3 DNA: TGTGCCAGCAGCTTAGATCAACCCCTAGCGTTTGGGTACGAGCAGTACTTC; CDR3 protein: CASSLDQPLAFGYEQYF
clone size: once; J gene: TRBJ1-1; D gene: .; V gene: TRBV5-1; CDR3 length: 14; CDR3 DNA: TGCGCCAGCAGCTTGCACAGGCAGAACACTGAAGCTTTCTTT; CDR3 protein: CASSLHRQNTEAFF
clone size: few; J gene: TRBJ2-7; D gene: .; V gene: TRBV11-3; CDR3 length: 15; CDR3 DNA: TGTGCCAGCAGCTTTTACTCCTGGGACAACTACGAGCAGTACTTC; CDR3 protein: CASSFYSWDNYEQYF
clone size: .; J gene: TRBJ1-1; D gene: .; V gene: TRBV28; CDR3 length: 16; CDR3 DNA: TGTGCCAGCATTGGGATGAGGGTCAACCTGAACACTGAAGCTTTCTTT; CDR3 protein: CASIGMRVNLNTEAFF
clone size: .; J gene: TRBJ2-3; D gene: .; V gene: TRBV5-4; CDR3 length: 15; CDR3 DNA: TGTGCCAGCAGCCCGGGGGGCACCGGCACAGATACGCAGTATTTT; CDR3 protein: CASSPGGTGTDTQYF
clone size: .; J gene: TRBJ2-7; D gene: .; V gene: TRBV25-1; CDR3 length: 15; CDR3 DNA: TGTGCCAGCAGTGAATCGGGTTATAGCTCCTACGAGCAGTACTTC; CDR3 protein: CASSESGYSSYEQYF
clone size: few; J gene: TRBJ1-5; D gene: TRBD1; V gene: TRBV12-5; CDR3 length: 16; CDR3 DNA: TGTGCTAGTGGTTTGTCGACAGGGCTTAGCAATCAGCCCCAGCATTTT; CDR3 protein: CASGLSTGLSNQPQHF
clone size: few; J gene: TRBJ2-3; D gene: .; V gene: TRBV6-6; CDR3 length: 14; CDR3 DNA: TGTGCCAGCAGTTACGTCGGTAGCACAGATACGCAGTATTTT; CDR3 protein: CASSYVGSTDTQYF
clone size: once; J gene: TRBJ1-4; D gene: TRBD1; V gene: TRBV9; CDR3 length: 15; CDR3 DNA: TGTGCCAGCAGCGCAGGGACAGGGTATGGGGAAAAACTGTTTTTT; CDR3 protein: CASSAGTGYGEKLFF
clone size: .; J gene: TRBJ2-7; D gene: TRBD2; V gene: TRBV9; CDR3 length: 15; CDR3 DNA: TGTGCCAGCAGCGCCGGGGGGAGTAGCTCCTACGAGCAGTACTTC; CDR3 protein: CASSAGGSSSYEQYF
clone size: .; J gene: TRBJ2-1; D gene: TRBD2; V gene: TRBV11-2; CDR3 length: 12; CDR3 DNA: TGTGCCAGCACCGGGACTAGCAATGAGCAGTTCTTC; CDR3 protein: CASTGTSNEQFF
clone size: .; J gene: TRBJ1-5; D gene: .; V gene: TRBV10-3; CDR3 length: 14; CDR3 DNA: TGTGCCATCAGTGAGTCTGCAGGGGTTCAGCCCCAGCATTTT; CDR3 protein: CAISESAGVQPQHF
clone size: .; J gene: TRBJ1-3; D gene: .; V gene: TRBV7-8; CDR3 length: 15; CDR3 DNA: TGTGCCAGCAGCTTAGCGGGCTACTCTGGAAACACCATATATTTT; CDR3 protein: CASSLAGYSGNTIYF
clone size: .; J gene: TRBJ2-7; D gene: .; V gene: TRBV2; CDR3 length: 13; CDR3 DNA: TGTGCCAGCAGTGGGGGGGACTCCTACGAGCAGTACTTC; CDR3 protein: CASSGGDSYEQYF
clone size: .; J gene: TRBJ2-1; D gene: TRBD2; V gene: TRBV6-5; CDR3 length: 14; CDR3 DNA: TGTGCCACTTATCCGGGACTAGCGGGAAGTGAGCAGTTCTTC; CDR3 protein: CATYPGLAGSEQFF
clone size: .; J gene: TRBJ1-5; D gene: TRBD1; V gene: TRBV7-9; CDR3 length: 14; CDR3 DNA: TGTGCCAGCAGCCCACAGGGGCAGGGTCAGCCCCAGCATTTT; CDR3 protein: CASSPQGQGQPQHF
clone size: .; J gene: TRBJ1-1; D gene: .; V gene: TRBV11-1; CDR3 length: 14; CDR3 DNA: TGTGCCAGCAGCTTAGGAATGGGCCGCACTGAAGCTTTCTTT; CDR3 protein: CASSLGMGRTEAFF
clone size: .; J gene: TRBJ2-6; D gene: TRBD1; V gene: TRBV5-4; CDR3 length: 15; CDR3 DNA: TGTGCCAGCAGCCCAGGGGGCGGTGGGGCCAACGTCCTGACTTTC; CDR3 protein: CASSPGGGGANVLTF
clone size: once; J gene: TRBJ2-7; D gene: .; V gene: TRBV28; CDR3 length: 15; CDR3 DNA: TGTGCCAGCAGCTCCGGGTCCTCAACCCTCTACGAGCAGTACTTC; CDR3 protein: CASSSGSSTLYEQYF
clone size: .; J gene: TRBJ1-4; D gene: TRBD1; V gene: TRBV27; CDR3 length: 15; CDR3 DNA: TGTGCCAGCAGTTTATCCGGGACAGGGGGCGAAAAACTGTTTTTT; CDR3 protein: CASSLSGTGGEKLFF